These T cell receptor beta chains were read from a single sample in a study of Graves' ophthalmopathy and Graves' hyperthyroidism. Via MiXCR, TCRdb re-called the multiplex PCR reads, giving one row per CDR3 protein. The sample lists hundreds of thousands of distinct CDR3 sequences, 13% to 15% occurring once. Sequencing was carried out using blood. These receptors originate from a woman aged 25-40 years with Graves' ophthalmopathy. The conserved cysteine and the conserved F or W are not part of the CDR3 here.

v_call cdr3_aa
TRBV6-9 ASAPQEHGELF
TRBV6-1 ASSQTTGTNQPQH
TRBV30 AWSRSENQPQH
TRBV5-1 ASSLDRRTSGNTIY
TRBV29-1 SVARTGVSGELF
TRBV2 ASSEANRDQPQH
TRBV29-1 SVEDVRGGEQY
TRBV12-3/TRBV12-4 ASSLRGAGVGETQY
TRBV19 ASSRSNPGSNYGYT
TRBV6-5 ASSGQGYSPLH
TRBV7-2 ASSSRGSSTEAF
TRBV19 ASSPLTSGETQY
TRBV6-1 ASRTDRATFQETQY
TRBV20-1 SARNFRDSGANVLT
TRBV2 ASRPTGAGNTIY
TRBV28 ASSVKPGQGPFGYT
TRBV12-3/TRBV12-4 ASSLGGGEKSYGYT
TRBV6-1 ASSTRTPPYEQY
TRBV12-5 ASGQLGTASDYEQY
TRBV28 ASSSPSTSGGSFPGELF
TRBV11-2 ASSLGWGATEAF
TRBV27 AKRTWGAQETQY
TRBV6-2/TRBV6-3 ASSYSTIFTEAF
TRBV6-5 ASSINSGAEAF
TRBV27 ASSLGFTGTEAF
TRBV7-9 ASSLVGGDYGYT
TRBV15 ATSRGVQQETQY
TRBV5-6 ASAQHRGSGGYT
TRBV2 ASSVPGQGTSYGYT
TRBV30 AWSVGSGWSTEAF
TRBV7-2 ASSLGHLRGPGELF
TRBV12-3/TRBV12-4 ASSFYRGTGDQPQH
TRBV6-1 ASSPTPGGAYEQY
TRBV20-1 SASRLGQGNTEAF
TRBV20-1 SATSGIYSYEQY
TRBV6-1 ASSEAPSGSSYEQY
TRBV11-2 ASSLFQGSRARYGYT
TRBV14 ASSQDLYSEVPGELF
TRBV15 ATSSRPTYEQY
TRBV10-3 AIRGGQGFRQY
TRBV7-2 ASSLEAARGYEQY
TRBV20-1 SASGQGVSSPLH
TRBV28 ASSLQENQETQY
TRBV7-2 ASSLVPEAGELF
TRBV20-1 SASLTLAGVWQETQY
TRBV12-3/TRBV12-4 ASSRTSGNTGELF